This TCR beta chain was profiled in a study of Graves' ophthalmopathy and Graves' hyperthyroidism. In the study overall: The collection of peripheral blood took place at initial diagnosis, before any treatment. Findings and caveats of the study: Detection in blood was also observed for most expanded thyroid clonotypes above 0.001 frequency. Ophthalmopathy progression cases were predicted by the model with approximately 66% sensitivity and almost 75% specificity.

Using RNA transcripts, the TCR beta CDR3 regions were amplified. An opening RT-PCR round employed HTBI primers and preceded a second-round multiplex PCR. In TCRdb, the multiplex PCR reads were re-called with MiXCR into one record per CDR3 protein. The data contain about 390,000 distinct CDR3 sequences, 15% of them seen just once; the ten biggest clones take up roughly 7%. CDR1 is SEHNR and CDR2 is FQNEAQ in the germline V gene (reference sequence). The CDR3 totals 15 residues. The germline V and J ends were trimmed by 1 base and 5 bases, with 15 bases remaining between them. Comments on this clonotype: What it recognizes is unknown.

By definition, stable hyperthyroidism involved no ophthalmopathy within 18 months of follow-up. The chain is built from TRBV7-9 and TRBJ2-7; no clear D. The sequenced material came from peripheral blood. This receptor was identified in a woman between 18 and 30 years old with stable Graves' hyperthyroidism. CDR3 residues: CASSLGMAQDDEQYF. The CDR3, as DNA: TGTGCCAGCAGCTTAGGTATGGCCCAGGACGACGAGCAGTACTTC.